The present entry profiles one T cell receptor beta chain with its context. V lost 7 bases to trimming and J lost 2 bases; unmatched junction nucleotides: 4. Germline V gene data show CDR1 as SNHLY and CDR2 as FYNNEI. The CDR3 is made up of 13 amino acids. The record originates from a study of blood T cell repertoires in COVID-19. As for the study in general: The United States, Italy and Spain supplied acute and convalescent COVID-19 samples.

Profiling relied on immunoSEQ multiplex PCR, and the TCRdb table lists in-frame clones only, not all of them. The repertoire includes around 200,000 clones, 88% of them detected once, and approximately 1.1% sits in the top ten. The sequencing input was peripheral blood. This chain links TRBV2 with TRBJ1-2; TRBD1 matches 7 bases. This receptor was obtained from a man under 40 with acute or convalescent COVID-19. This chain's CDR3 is CASKATGNYGYTF. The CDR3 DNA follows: TGTGCCAGCAAGGCGACAGGGAACTATGGCTACACCTTC.